What follows are 21 T cell receptor beta chains derived from one specimen sequenced in a study of cytomegalovirus exposure and HLA in healthy donors. 13 Jbeta primers and 60 Vbeta primers were used for the PCR. Produced via immunoSEQ multiplex PCR; TCRdb's table is partial and in-frame only. Here the sample spans around 170,000 clones, around 80% being singletons. Source material: PBMCs. The receptors were sampled from a man between 18 and 29 years old in good health and CMV-seronegative.

The rearrangement links TRBV10-2 to TRBJ2-5; perhaps TRBD1 as D (6 bases). The germline V gene encodes CDR1 WSHSY and CDR2 SAAADI. The CDR3 contains 15 residues. Trimming pared 6 bases from V and 1 base from J, leaving 15 bases between. Here the CDR3 reads CASSNRVGSQETQYF. The CDR3 DNA is TGCGCCAGCAGCAACAGGGTAGGATCCCAAGAGACCCAGTACTTC.

The J gene is TRBJ1-1, the V gene TRBV11-2; 7 bases are a match to TRBD1. CDR3 length: 16 residues. Losses at the gene ends were 5 bases for V and 0 bases for J; bases not matched to a gene: 9. Germline CDR1 is SGHAT and CDR2 is FQNNGV. The CDR3 sequence: CASSNQTGTVNTEAFF. The CDR3 DNA reads as TGTGCCAGCAGCAACCAGACCGGGACAGTGAACACTGAAGCTTTCTTT.

The genes are TRBV27 and TRBJ2-3; 8 bases are shared with TRBD2. The CDR3 totals 15 residues. The J segment lost 2 bases and the V segment lost 2 bases, leaving 3 bases of the junction unmatched. Germline CDR1 MNHEY, CDR2 SMNVEV (reference sequence). The CDR3 bases are TGTGCCAGCAGTTTACTAGCGGGCGTCACAGATACGCAGTATTTT. Amino acid sequence: CASSLLAGVTDTQYF.

The chain recombines TRBV27 with TRBJ1-2; possible D gene TRBD1, 6 bases. Germline V gives CDR1 MNHEY, CDR2 SMNVEV (reference sequence). The CDR3 loop spans 14 amino acids. V was pared by 7 bases and J by 3 bases, with 15 bases between. The CDR3 is CASTFAGADYGYTF. CDR3 DNA sequence: TGTGCCAGCACCTTCGCAGGGGCCGACTATGGCTACACCTTC.

This clone came up a few times. The chain is built from TRBV2 and TRBJ1-1; D perhaps matches TRBD1 (5 bases). The germline gives CDR1 SNHLY, CDR2 FYNNEI. There are 14 residues in the CDR3. The germline V and J ends were trimmed by 6 bases and 0 bases, with 11 bases remaining between them. CDR3 loop: CASSPQGLNTEAFF. In DNA form, the CDR3 reads TGTGCCAGCAGCCCGCAGGGCCTGAACACTGAAGCTTTCTTT.

The rearrangement links TRBV2 to TRBJ1-3; D unresolved. Germline-derived CDR1 and CDR2 are SNHLY and FYNNEI. Trimming removed 7 bases at V and 0 bases at J, with 7 bases between. The CDR3 sequence is 13 residues long. This CDR3 reads CASNLLSGNTIYF. In nucleotides, the CDR3 is TGTGCCAGCAATCTCCTCTCTGGAAACACCATATATTTT.

This chain connects TRBV15 to TRBJ2-7, with D possibly being TRBD2 (6 bases). The V and J ends lost 0 bases and 3 bases respectively, with 15 bases between them. Germline CDR1 reads LNHNV; CDR2 reads YYDKDF (reference sequence). The CDR3 extends over 16 amino acids. This chain's CDR3 is CATSREGSGGYYEQYF. The CDR3 bases are TGTGCCACCAGCAGAGAGGGGAGTGGGGGGTACTACGAGCAGTACTTC. Variable domain in full (rest from reference TRBV15 and TRBJ2-7): DAMVIQNPRYQVTQFGKPVTLSCSQTLNHNVMYWYQQKSSQAPKLLFHYYDKDFNNEADTPDNFQSRRPNTSFCFLDIRSPGLGDTAMYLCATSREGSGGYYEQYFGPGTRLTVT.

The V and J genes are TRBV4-2 and TRBJ1-5; D is unresolved. The CDR3 extends over 13 amino acids. CDR1 and CDR2 (germline): LGHNA, YNFKEQ. The germline V and J ends were trimmed by 0 bases and 7 bases, with 7 bases remaining between them. The CDR3 loop reads CASSQDPRQPQHF. CDR3 bases: TGTGCCAGCAGCCAAGACCCGAGGCAGCCCCAGCATTTT.

The chain employs TRBV19 and TRBJ2-3, with unresolved D. The CDR3 is 11 residues long. Germline-derived CDR1 and CDR2 are LNHDA and SQIVND (reference sequence). V lost 3 bases, J lost 13 bases, and 11 bases lay in between. CDR3 sequence reads: CASSMESAKYF. DNA of the CDR3: TGTGCCAGTAGTATGGAGTCAGCTAAGTATTTT.

This clone was detected a few times. The chain joins TRBV6-5 to TRBJ1-2; 9 bases map to TRBD1. Germline assignment: CDR1 MNHEY and CDR2 SVGAGI. The junction had 3 bases not matched to a gene; V was cut back by 4 bases and J by 3 bases. CDR3 size: 14 residues. The CDR3 sequence: CASSFRTGDYGYTF. Here the CDR3 DNA reads TGTGCCAGCAGTTTCCGGACAGGGGACTATGGCTACACCTTC.

The chain recombines TRBV18 with TRBJ2-7; TRBD1 aligns across 11 bases. Germline CDR1 reads KGHSH; CDR2 reads LQKENI. Trimming at V came to 3 bases and at J to 6 bases, leaving 1 base not matched to a gene. The CDR3 spans 13 residues. CDR3 sequence: CASSPGTGGEQYF. As DNA, the CDR3 is TGTGCCAGCTCACCTGGGACAGGGGGCGAGCAGTACTTC.

CDR3 region: CASSPGLADNTGELFF. DNA for the CDR3: TGTGCCAGCAGCCCGGGACTAGCAGATAACACCGGGGAGCTGTTTTTT. The chain links TRBV7-6 to TRBJ2-2; 9 bases line up with TRBD2. Germline V gene sequence: CDR1 SGHVS, CDR2 FNYEAQ. The V and J ends lost 5 bases and 2 bases, in that order; junction bases with no gene match: 6. This CDR3 is 16 amino acids long.

V and J are TRBV4-1 and TRBJ1-4; D uncertain. The CDR3 has 15 amino acids. Germline V gives CDR1 MGHRA, CDR2 YSYEKL. V was cut by 2 bases and J by 10 bases, with 17 bases left in between. The DNA for the CDR3 is TGCGCCAGCAGCCAACTCCGGTCCCCAGAGGGAAAACTGTTTTTT. The encoded protein is CASSQLRSPEGKLFF.

The chain couples TRBV6-5 to TRBJ1-1; maybe TRBD1 (6 bases). The length of the CDR3 is 13 residues. In germline, CDR1 is MNHEY, CDR2 SVGAGI. The ends were cut back, 6 bases at V and 4 bases at J, with 12 bases in the middle. The CDR3 sequence: CASSRGEGTEAFF. The CDR3 DNA sequence: TGTGCCAGCAGCAGGGGAGAGGGCACTGAAGCTTTCTTT.

Points on this clone: This same CDR3 is encoded by further DNA sequences in the sample. The chain combines TRBV7-2 with TRBJ2-5; no clear D gene. CDR1 SGHTA and CDR2 FQGNSA come from the germline V gene. This CDR3 region has 11 residues. Trimming shortened V by 5 bases and J by 4 bases, and 5 bases separated the two germline ends. CDR3 region: CASSPRETQYF. In nucleotides, the CDR3 is TGTGCCAGCAGCCCTAGAGAGACCCAGTACTTC.

V is TRBV18 and J is TRBJ2-7, with D perhaps matching TRBD1 (6 bases). V was clipped by 6 bases and J by 1 base, with 19 bases between them. CDR3 length: 16 residues. Germline CDR1 is KGHSH and CDR2 is LQKENI. For the CDR3, the DNA is TGTGCCAGCTCCCCGCTCCAGGACAGAGATTCCTACGAGCAGTACTTC. Translating it yields CASSPLQDRDSYEQYF.

The rearrangement links TRBV4-2 to TRBJ1-2, with a tentative D call TRBD1 (5 bases). The length of the CDR3 is 14 residues. The germline V and J ends were trimmed by 1 base and 8 bases, with 14 bases remaining between them. The germline V gene has CDR1 LGHNA and CDR2 YNFKEQ. The CDR3 DNA reads TGTGCCAGCAGCCAAGGGGAGGGGATGAGGGGCTACACCTTC. This translates into CASSQGEGMRGYTF.

J is TRBJ2-3 and V is TRBV5-8; no reliable D call. CDR3 length: 12 amino acids. V was clipped by 2 bases and J by 7 bases, with 8 bases between them. Germline V gives CDR1 SGHTS, CDR2 YDEGEE. Here the CDR3 reads CASSFRTNTQYF. The DNA for the CDR3 is TGTGCCAGCAGCTTCAGAACAAATACGCAGTATTTT.

The chain employs TRBV6-6 and TRBJ1-2, with unresolved D. The CDR3 is 13 amino acids. Trimming removed 5 bases at V and 8 bases at J, with 15 bases between. Germline V gene sequence: CDR1 MNHNY, CDR2 SVGAGI (reference sequence). The CDR3 region has the DNA TGTGCCAGCAGTGATGGACCCGGAGGCGGCTACACCTTC. Translated, it gives CASSDGPGGGYTF.

The V and J genes are TRBV7-9 and TRBJ2-7; TRBD2 might be the D (6 bases). V shed 5 bases and J shed 0 bases, with 11 bases lying between them. Germline V gives CDR1 SEHNR, CDR2 FQNEAQ (reference sequence). The CDR3 consists of 14 residues. The CDR3 bases are TGTGCCAGCAGCACCCAGCGGGTCTCCTACGAGCAGTACTTC. Amino acid sequence: CASSTQRVSYEQYF. Together with reference TRBV7-9 and TRBJ2-7, the CDR3 gives the full variable domain: DTGVSQNPRHKITKRGQNVTFRCDPISEHNRLYWYRQTLGQGPEFLTYFQNEAQLEKSRLLSDRFSAERPKGSFSTLEIQRTEQGDSAMYLCASSTQRVSYEQYFGPGTRLTVT.

The chain links TRBV6-5 to TRBJ1-5; a weak D match, TRBD1 (5 bases). The V gene's germline CDR1 is MNHEY and CDR2 SVGAGI. Trimming stripped 4 bases from V and 10 bases from J, with 23 bases between. CDR3 length: 16 residues. CDR3 amino acids: CASSSRDSSATRPQHF. In DNA form, the CDR3 reads TGTGCCAGCAGTTCTCGAGACAGCTCCGCAACTCGACCCCAGCATTTT.